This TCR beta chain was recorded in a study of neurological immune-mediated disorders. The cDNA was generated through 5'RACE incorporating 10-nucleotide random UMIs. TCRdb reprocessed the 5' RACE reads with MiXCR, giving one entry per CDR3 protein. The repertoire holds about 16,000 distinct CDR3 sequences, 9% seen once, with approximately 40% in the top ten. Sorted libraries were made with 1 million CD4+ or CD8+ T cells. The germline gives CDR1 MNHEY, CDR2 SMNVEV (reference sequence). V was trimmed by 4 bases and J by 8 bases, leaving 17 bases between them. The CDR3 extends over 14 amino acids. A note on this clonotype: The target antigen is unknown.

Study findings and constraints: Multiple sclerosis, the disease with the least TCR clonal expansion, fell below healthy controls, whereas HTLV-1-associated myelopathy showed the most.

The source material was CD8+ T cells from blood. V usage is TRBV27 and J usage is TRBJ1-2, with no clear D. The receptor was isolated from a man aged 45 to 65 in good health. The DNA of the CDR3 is TGTGCCAGCAGTTCATACGGAGGACTAGGGGGCTACACCTTC. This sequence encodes CASSSYGGLGGYTF.